This T cell receptor (beta chain) was captured in a study of graft-versus-host responses after intestinal transplantation. Across the whole study: Recipients received multivisceral, liver-intestinal, or isolated intestinal transplants. After anti-thymocyte globulin induction, recipients took tacrolimus and steroids for three to four years. Broader study findings: Allograft clonal ratios (graft-versus-host to host-versus-graft) were high in patients who had graft-donor T cell macrochimerism. Early post-transplant HvG declines were associated with peak circulating GvH clone levels.

TCRdb's table, derived via immunoSEQ multiplex PCR, lists solely in-frame clones and lacks some. The repertoire has approximately 82,000 clones, over 80% of them found once; the top ten carry 1.1%. This CDR3 is built from 13 residues. Germline CDR1 and CDR2: SGHAT and FQNNGV. V was shortened by 5 bases and J by 5 bases, with 12 bases between the two germline ends. On this clone itself: Its antigen is unknown.

This sequence was found in a human donor who was the organ donor for an intestinal transplant. The material sequenced was unstimulated CD8+ T cells sorted from spleen or lymph node cells, taken before transplant. The V call is TRBV11-2, the J call TRBJ1-1; no definite D call. CDR3 loop: CASSVTPGTEAFF. CDR3 sequence (DNA): TGTGCCAGCAGCGTGACTCCGGGGACTGAAGCTTTCTTT.